The 4 T cell receptor beta chains presented below share a single source sample, sequenced in a study of cytomegalovirus exposure and HLA in healthy donors. The PCR made use of 60 Vbeta and 13 Jbeta primers. Sequencing was performed with immunoSEQ multiplex PCR; in TCRdb, only in-frame clones are kept and a portion is missing. Among about 190,000 clones listed, around 84% were seen once. Material: PBMCs. All receptors come from a woman aged 18-30 years in good health and CMV-seronegative.

The rearrangement joins TRBV5-4 to TRBJ2-3; D ambiguous. CDR3 length: 16 residues. The V end was cut by 3 bases, the J end by 8 bases, with 22 bases between. The germline gives CDR1 SGHNT, CDR2 YYREEE (reference sequence). CDR3 nucleotide sequence: TGTGCCAGCAGCTCGCGGTTAGCCGGCCTGGGTGGTACGCAGTATTTT. Its translation is CASSSRLAGLGGTQYF.

The chain joins TRBV5-6 to TRBJ2-1, with D maybe TRBD2 (6 bases). The V and J ends lost 0 bases and 8 bases respectively, with 6 bases between them. The germline gives CDR1 SGHDT, CDR2 YYEEEE. CDR3 length equals 12 residues. Here the CDR3 reads CASSLASDEQFF. The CDR3, as DNA: TGTGCCAGCAGCTTGGCTAGCGATGAGCAGTTCTTC.

The V call is TRBV7-9, the J call TRBJ2-1; possible D gene TRBD1, 6 bases. Deletions cut 6 bases from V and 0 bases from J, with 15 bases between. Germline assignment: CDR1 SEHNR and CDR2 FQNEAQ (reference sequence). The CDR3 covers 16 residues. This CDR3 reads CASSQGRASSYNEQFF. CDR3 in DNA: TGTGCCAGCAGTCAGGGGCGGGCCAGCTCCTACAATGAGCAGTTCTTC.

The chain employs TRBV20-1 and TRBJ2-3; D is perhaps TRBD1 (6 bases). V was shortened by 5 bases and J by 4 bases, with 7 bases between the two germline ends. Germline CDR1 and CDR2: DFQATT and SNEGSKA (reference sequence). This CDR3 spans 11 amino acids. The CDR3 here is CSAYRADTQYF. CDR3 nucleotide sequence: TGCAGTGCTTACAGGGCAGATACGCAGTATTTT.